Following are 25 T cell receptor beta chains from one sample sequenced in a study of a mutant IDH1 vaccine in newly diagnosed glioma. Time point reported: week 35, safety follow-up. Each dose of the vaccine consisted of 300 ug of mutant IDH1 20-mer peptide, with topical imiquimod. No antigens are known for them. TCRdb keeps only in-frame clones here, not all; method: immunoSEQ multiplex PCR. The table includes about 30,000 clones, around 84% detected once. The starting material was PBMCs, obtained from a glioma patient whose treatment included an IDH1 peptide vaccine. The receptor set was obtained from a young man with glioma.

This chain links TRBV7-8 with TRBJ2-7, with D perhaps TRBD1 (7 bases). The V end was cut by 5 bases, the J end by 8 bases, with 22 bases between. Germline CDR1 is SGHVS and CDR2 is FQNEAQ. This CDR3 region has 15 residues. The CDR3 reads CASSPQGGQNSQQYF. The CDR3 DNA reads TGTGCCAGCAGCCCCCAGGGGGGCCAGAACAGTCAGCAGTACTTC.

This rearrangement joins TRBV6-1 to TRBJ2-7, with 10 positions matching TRBD1. CDR1 and CDR2 from the germline V gene are MNHNS and SASEGT. CDR3 length equals 16 residues. V dropped 2 bases and J dropped 0; count of bases not matched to a gene: 4. The CDR3 coding sequence is TGTGCCAGCAGTGAACTGGGACAGGGGATCTCCTACGAGCAGTACTTC. This translates into CASSELGQGISYEQYF.

The table lists this clone with a count of one. The rearrangement links TRBV7-8 to TRBJ1-1, with D possibly being TRBD1 (6 bases). Trimming took 2 bases from V and 0 from J, leaving 10 bases between them. Germline assignment: CDR1 SGHVS and CDR2 FQNEAQ. The CDR3 consists of 15 residues. The CDR3 sequence is CASSLSPGVNTEAFF. CDR3 sequence (DNA): TGTGCCAGCAGCTTAAGCCCAGGGGTGAACACTGAAGCTTTCTTT.

This clone was counted ten times or more. This chain uses TRBV6-1 with TRBJ2-2; D may be TRBD2 (5 bases). In germline, CDR1 is MNHNS, CDR2 SASEGT. The CDR3 covers 14 residues. V was cut by 6 bases and J by 8 bases, with 16 bases left in between. CDR3 DNA: TGTGCCAGCAGCAACGGACTGACCATTGGGGAGCTGTTTTTT. Its protein product is CASSNGLTIGELFF.

This clone was detected once. The genes are TRBV10-3 and TRBJ2-7, with a tentative D call TRBD1 (6 bases). V was cut by 9 bases and J by 5 bases, with 17 bases left in between. The CDR3 has 13 amino acids. From germline, CDR1 is ENHRY and CDR2 SYGVKD. The CDR3, as DNA: TGTGCCATTTCACAGGGCACCTCGGACGAGCAGTACTTC. Translating gives CAISQGTSDEQYF.

The chain couples TRBV19 to TRBJ2-3; a possible D gene is TRBD2 (6 bases). Trimming stripped 8 bases from V and 1 base from J, with 10 bases between. CDR3 length: 13 residues. Germline values: CDR1 LNHDA, CDR2 SQIVND (reference sequence). Written as DNA, the CDR3 is TGTGCCAGTTCGGGAGCTGGCACAGATACGCAGTATTTT. This translates into CASSGAGTDTQYF.

The genes are TRBV14 and TRBJ2-7; D is ambiguous. CDR3 length: 15 residues. Trimming pared 0 bases from V and 7 bases from J, leaving 16 bases between. Germline V gives CDR1 SGHDN, CDR2 FVKESK. CDR3: CASSQESGVLGEQYF. The CDR3 DNA reads as TGTGCCAGCAGCCAAGAATCTGGGGTTTTGGGTGAGCAGTACTTC. The whole variable domain, filled in from reference TRBV14 and TRBJ2-7, reads EAGVTQFPSHSVIEKGQTVTLRCDPISGHDNLYWYRRVMGKEIKFLLHFVKESKQDESGMPNNRFLAERTGGTYSTLKVQPAELEDSGVYFCASSQESGVLGEQYFGPGTRLTVT.

In this sample, this clone turned up a few times. This chain uses TRBV6-5 with TRBJ1-4; D is unclear. This CDR3 has 13 residues. CDR1 is MNHEY, CDR2 SVGAGI, per germline. V was shortened by 2 bases and J by 8 bases, with 9 bases between the two germline ends. The CDR3 coding sequence is TGTGCCAGCAGTTACCTCCTGGACGAAAAACTGTTTTTT. Translation gives CASSYLLDEKLFF.

The chain recombines TRBV14 with TRBJ1-2, with TRBD1 matching 7 bases. The CDR3 extends over 14 amino acids. From germline, CDR1 is SGHDN and CDR2 FVKESK. Trimming removed 5 bases from V and 2 bases from J; junction bases left unmatched: 5. CDR3 bases: TGTGCCAGCAGCGAAAGCAGGGGGAACTATGGCTACACCTTC. It is translated as CASSESRGNYGYTF. The full variable domain, with the rest looked up from reference TRBV14 and TRBJ1-2, is EAGVTQFPSHSVIEKGQTVTLRCDPISGHDNLYWYRRVMGKEIKFLLHFVKESKQDESGMPNNRFLAERTGGTYSTLKVQPAELEDSGVYFCASSESRGNYGYTFGSGTRLTVV.

This rearrangement joins TRBV7-8 to TRBJ2-7; TRBD2 matches at 10 bases. Germline V gives CDR1 SGHVS, CDR2 FQNEAQ. The CDR3 length is 15 residues. With 5 bases clipped from V and 7 bases from J, the junction kept 11 bases outside the gene matches. The CDR3 DNA reads as TGTGCCAGCAGCCTTGTTCGGACTAGCGGTCTAGAGCAGTACTTC. As protein: CASSLVRTSGLEQYF. The whole variable domain, remainder taken from reference TRBV7-8 and TRBJ2-7, is GAGVSQSPRYKVAKRGQDVALRCDPISGHVSLFWYQQALGQGPEFLTYFQNEAQLDKSGLPSDRFFAERPEGSVSTLKIQRTQQEDSAVYLCASSLVRTSGLEQYFGPGTRLTVT.

The rearrangement uses TRBV5-1 and TRBJ2-1; TRBD2 matches at 7 bases. CDR3 length: 16 amino acids. V dropped 4 bases and J dropped 9; count of bases not matched to a gene: 16. CDR1 is SGHRS, CDR2 YFSETQ, per germline. Written as DNA, the CDR3 is TGCGCCAGCAGCGGGGCGGTAGGACTAGAGGGCGGTGAGCAGTTCTTC. It codes for CASSGAVGLEGGEQFF.

The V call is TRBV29-1, the J call TRBJ2-6, with a possible D match to TRBD1 (6 bases). Trimming removed 1 base at V and 2 bases at J, with 6 bases between. CDR3 length: 14 amino acids. The germline gives CDR1 SQVTM, CDR2 ANQGSEA. In DNA form, the CDR3 reads TGCAGCGTTGAAGGGGGGCCTGGGGCCAACGTCCTGACTTTC. It codes for CSVEGGPGANVLTF.

The chain uses TRBV7-9 and TRBJ1-1; 7 bases line up with TRBD1. The germline V gene encodes CDR1 SEHNR and CDR2 FQNEAQ (reference sequence). V gave up 5 bases and J gave up 5 bases; unmatched junction bases: 17. The CDR3 loop spans 17 amino acids. The CDR3 nucleotides read TGTGCCAGCAGCCCCCGGTTGGCCAGGACAGGCGGGACTGAAGCTTTCTTT. This codes for CASSPRLARTGGTEAFF.

CDR3 sequence reads: CASSAFAGGDNEQFF. The CDR3 nucleotides read TGTGCCAGCAGTGCTTTCGCGGGGGGGGACAATGAGCAGTTCTTC. The chain has TRBV6-1 and TRBJ2-1, with 9 positions matching TRBD2. Germline V CDR1 and CDR2: MNHNS, SASEGT. The ends lost 4 bases at V and 5 bases at J; junction bases unmatched: 6. The CDR3 runs 15 residues.

This CDR3 reads CASSGRQGGDTEAFF. CDR3 bases: TGTGCCAGCAGTGGACGACAGGGAGGAGACACTGAAGCTTTCTTT. J is TRBJ1-1 and V is TRBV6-1; TRBD1 matches at 7 bases. CDR1 is MNHNS, CDR2 SASEGT, per germline. This CDR3 spans 15 amino acids. V trimming: 4 bases; J trimming: 3 bases; junction bases outside the gene matches: 8.

The J gene is TRBJ2-7, the V gene TRBV5-8; unclear D gene. The CDR3 is 11 residues long. Germline-derived CDR1 and CDR2 are SGHTS and YDEGEE. The V end was cut by 5 bases, the J end by 3 bases, with 6 bases between. CDR3 sequence (DNA): TGTGCCAGCAGGCGGAACTACGAGCAGTACTTC. It yields the protein CASRRNYEQYF.

The V call is TRBV2, the J call TRBJ2-3; D unclear. The CDR3 is 12 residues long. Germline CDR1 reads SNHLY; CDR2 reads FYNNEI. V dropped 10 bases and J dropped 4 bases, with 12 bases sitting between them. Written as DNA, the CDR3 is TGTGCCACCCAGTCGAGCGCAGATACGCAGTATTTT. Its translation: CATQSSADTQYF. The full variable domain, rest sourced from reference TRBV2 and TRBJ2-3, is EPEVTQTPSHQVTQMGQEVILRCVPISNHLYFYWYRQILGQKVEFLVSFYNNEISEKSEIFDDQFSVERPDGSNFTLKIRSTKLEDSAMYFCATQSSADTQYFGPGTRLTVL.

V usage is TRBV7-9 and J usage is TRBJ1-1; D gene ambiguous. The CDR3 has 12 amino acids. Germline-derived CDR1 and CDR2 are SEHNR and FQNEAQ (reference sequence). V was shortened by 4 bases and J by 4 bases, with 7 bases between the two germline ends. Here the CDR3 DNA reads TGTGCCAGCAGCTCCTCGGGCACTGAAGCTTTCTTT. Its protein product is CASSSSGTEAFF. The entire variable domain, with the rest obtained from reference TRBV7-9 and TRBJ1-1, is as follows: DTGVSQNPRHKITKRGQNVTFRCDPISEHNRLYWYRQTLGQGPEFLTYFQNEAQLEKSRLLSDRFSAERPKGSFSTLEIQRTEQGDSAMYLCASSSSGTEAFFGQGTRLTVV.

The rearrangement links TRBV7-9 to TRBJ2-5, with TRBD2 as a possible D gene (5 bases). The germline V and J ends were trimmed by 2 bases and 5 bases, with 15 bases remaining between them. The CDR3 totals 15 residues. CDR1 is SEHNR, CDR2 FQNEAQ, per germline (reference sequence). CDR3 nucleotide sequence: TGTGCCAGCAGCTTACAGGTCGGCGGGTATGAGACCCAGTACTTC. It is translated as CASSLQVGGYETQYF.

This clone occurred a few times. The chain has TRBV7-6 and TRBJ2-2; D uncertain. V lost 3 bases, J lost 0 bases, and 8 bases lay in between. The CDR3 extends over 15 amino acids. CDR1 and CDR2 (germline): SGHVS, FNYEAQ. The CDR3 bases are TGTGCCAGCAGCTTTTACGCAGCGAACACCGGGGAGCTGTTTTTT. Its translation is CASSFYAANTGELFF.

V gene TRBV4-1 combines with J gene TRBJ1-5; D is uncertain. CDR1 and CDR2 (germline): MGHRA, YSYEKL. Trimming stripped 0 bases from V and 4 bases from J, with 7 bases between. CDR3 size: 14 residues. The CDR3 DNA reads as TGCGCCAGCAGCCAAGAGGGTGGTAATCAGCCCCAGCATTTT. This sequence encodes CASSQEGGNQPQHF.

J is TRBJ1-1 and V is TRBV5-1, with unresolved D. In germline, CDR1 is SGHRS, CDR2 YFSETQ. The CDR3 sequence is 14 residues long. V lost 0 bases and J 2 bases, leaving 8 bases between the germline ends. The CDR3 region is CASSLAQTNTEAFF. For the CDR3, the DNA is TGCGCCAGCAGCTTGGCACAGACCAACACTGAAGCTTTCTTT.

The V call is TRBV6-1, the J call TRBJ1-6, with no clear D. This CDR3 has 17 amino acids. CDR1 is MNHNS, CDR2 SASEGT, per germline. Trimming stripped 4 bases from V and 0 bases from J, with 13 bases between. This CDR3 is CASSGGPLYSYNSPLHF. The CDR3 nucleotides are TGTGCCAGCAGTGGCGGACCTCTTTACTCCTATAATTCACCCCTCCACTTT.

This sequence joins TRBV7-2 and TRBJ2-1; TRBD2 agrees at 11 bases. V lost 5 bases and J lost 6; bases outside the gene matches: 9. This CDR3 is built from 16 residues. Germline values: CDR1 SGHTA, CDR2 FQGNSA. The CDR3 here is CASSLQGLAGGNEQFF. CDR3 bases: TGTGCCAGCAGCCTTCAAGGGCTAGCGGGAGGCAATGAGCAGTTCTTC.

The sample holds one count of this clone. This chain's CDR3 is CASTLGGGANEKLFF. CDR3 DNA sequence: TGTGCCAGCACCCTTGGAGGGGGAGCTAATGAAAAACTGTTTTTT. This chain links TRBV2 with TRBJ1-4; weak D call: TRBD1 (6 bases). The germline V and J ends were trimmed by 7 bases and 3 bases, with 15 bases remaining between them. CDR3 length: 15 residues. Germline V lookup: CDR1 SNHLY, CDR2 FYNNEI.